This TCR beta chain came from a study of graft-versus-host responses after intestinal transplantation. Turning to the study itself: Following induction with anti-thymocyte globulin, all recipients were given tacrolimus and steroids for about three years.

Following transplant, bone marrow was collected either from the posterior iliac crest or from another site chosen by the physician. V lost 3 bases to trimming and J lost 2 bases, with 21 bases between them. The CDR3 contains 18 residues. From germline, CDR1 is MNHEY and CDR2 SMNVEV (reference sequence). Study-level points and caveats: Allograft clonal ratios (graft-versus-host to host-versus-graft) were high in patients who had graft-donor T cell macrochimerism.

Repertoires were generated with immunoSEQ multiplex PCR, while TCRdb's copy carries only in-frame clones and drops some. Of around 71,000 clones detected, just under 95% appear once; the ten largest clones hold 6.5% to 8%. Worth noting for this clone: Its antigen is as yet unknown.

This receptor was obtained from a human patient who received an intestinal transplant, so some T cells may come from the graft donor. The chain carries TRBV27 and TRBJ2-3, with D perhaps given as TRBD1 or TRBD2 (6 bases each). Sequenced here: bone marrow, sampled approximately 740 days after intestinal transplantation. The CDR3 protein is CASSFAGGGRWATDTQYF. The DNA for the CDR3 is TGTGCCAGCAGTTTCGCGGGTGGGGGGCGTTGGGCCACAGATACGCAGTATTTT.